This T cell receptor (beta chain) was obtained from a study of blood T cell repertoires in COVID-19. Study-level background: Material from acute and convalescent COVID-19 was sourced from the United States, Italy and Spain. T cells, B-cell-depleted T cells, or PBMCs supplied cDNA or gDNA.

Authors' analysis steps: Amplifying reference gene primers gave estimates of nucleated cell counts. The assay was immunoSEQ multiplex PCR, and TCRdb's table has in-frame clones only and misses some. The DNA gave D and trimming, while V, J and clone size come from that table. The table records under 80,000 clones, around 90% of them present only once. Between the trimmed V and J ends, which lost 10 bases and 5 bases, there was a span of 9 bases. Germline V lookup: CDR1 LNHDA, CDR2 SQIVND (reference sequence). The CDR3 covers 10 residues. The chain couples TRBV19 to TRBJ2-7; perhaps TRBD2 as D (6 bases). Sequenced: peripheral blood. The receptor was derived from a human donor in a cohort sampled during active COVID-19. The CDR3 DNA is TGTGCCACCGGGAGTAACGAGCAGTACTTC. This encodes CATGSNEQYF.